This entry features one TCR beta chain sequence. The record originates from a study of blood T cell repertoires in COVID-19. In the study overall: Samples representing acute and convalescent COVID-19 were sourced from the United States, Italy and Spain. In each case, the material was cDNA or gDNA derived from T cells, B-cell-depleted T cells, or PBMCs.

Data came from immunoSEQ multiplex PCR; TCRdb stores just in-frame clones and leaves some out. In the table there are a few hundred thousand clones, approximately 85% of which are singletons. This CDR3 region has 14 residues. Trimming left V 4 bases short and J 4 bases short, with 14 bases between. The germline CDR1 and CDR2 sequences are SGHKS and YYEKEE (reference sequence). The source of this sequence is a human donor in a cohort sampled during active COVID-19. Material for sequencing was peripheral blood. V is TRBV5-5 and J is TRBJ1-1; D is possibly TRBD1 (5 bases). The CDR3 nucleotides read TGTGCCAGCAGCCCTAGGCGGGGCCCCACTGAAGCTTTCTTT. It is translated as CASSPRRGPTEAFF.